This TCR beta chain was profiled in a study of control samples from healthy donors and cancer patients. This CDR3 region has 14 residues. V was cut by 3 bases and J by 1 base, with 10 bases left in between. Per germline, CDR1 LNHDA and CDR2 SQIVND (reference sequence). Profiled with immunoSEQ multiplex PCR; TCRdb holds only in-frame clones, not every one. The sample includes 100,000 or so clones, roughly 90% of them seen just once. The receptor was derived from a man aged 30-40 years in good health. The rearrangement links TRBV19 to TRBJ2-7; D possibly corresponds to TRBD1 (5 bases). Sequencing was performed on blood. Here the CDR3 reads CASSIQGSSYEQYF. The CDR3 DNA reads as TGTGCCAGTAGTATCCAGGGTTCGTCCTACGAGCAGTACTTC.